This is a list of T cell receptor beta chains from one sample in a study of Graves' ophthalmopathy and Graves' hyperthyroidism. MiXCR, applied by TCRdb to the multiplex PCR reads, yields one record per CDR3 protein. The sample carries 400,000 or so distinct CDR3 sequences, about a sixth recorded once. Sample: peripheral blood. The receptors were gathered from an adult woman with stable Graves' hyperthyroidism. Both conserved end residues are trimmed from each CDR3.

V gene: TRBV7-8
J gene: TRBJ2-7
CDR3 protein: ASSVTAYTPGLRSKAYEQY

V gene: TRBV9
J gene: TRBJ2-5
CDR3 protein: ASSVGQGIGQETQY

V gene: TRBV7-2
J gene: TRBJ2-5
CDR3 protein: ASSLGQGLQTQY

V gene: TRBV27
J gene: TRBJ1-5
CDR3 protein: ASSLLGDRDQPQH

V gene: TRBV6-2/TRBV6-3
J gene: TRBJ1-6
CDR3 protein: ASSYVPGTYNSPLH

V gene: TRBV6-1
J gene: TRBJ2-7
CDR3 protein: ASSARVRDSEQY

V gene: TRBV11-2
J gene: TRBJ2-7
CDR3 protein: ASSPWTGKVDEQY

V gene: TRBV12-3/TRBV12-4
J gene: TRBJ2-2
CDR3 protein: ASRLGAGDAGELF

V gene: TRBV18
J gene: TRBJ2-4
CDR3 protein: ASSPKEGQGLNIQY

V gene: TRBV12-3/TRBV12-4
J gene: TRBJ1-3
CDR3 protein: ASSLGRGSGNTIY

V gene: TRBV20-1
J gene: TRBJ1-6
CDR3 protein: SAREGGQGGKGGSPLH

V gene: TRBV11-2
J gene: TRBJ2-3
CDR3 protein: ASSVDRVGDTQY

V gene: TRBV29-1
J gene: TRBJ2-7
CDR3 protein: SVVLQGNEQY

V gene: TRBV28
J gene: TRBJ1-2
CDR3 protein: ASSLAGHQAGYT

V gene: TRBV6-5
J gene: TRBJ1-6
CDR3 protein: ASSYSGTGSGSPLH

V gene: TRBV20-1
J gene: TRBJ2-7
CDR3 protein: SARAPGPIEQY